This TCR beta chain was recorded in a study of cytomegalovirus exposure and HLA in healthy donors. Study-level information: Early on, a data release was issued that held about 85 million unique TCRs from HLA-typed donors.

Primers for the PCR totalled 60 Vbeta and 13 Jbeta. TCRdb's copy holds only in-frame clones and misses some; the assay was immunoSEQ multiplex PCR. The repertoire holds more than 200,000 clones, with 82% as singletons. Germline lookup yields CDR1 SGHKS and CDR2 YYEKEE (reference sequence). CDR3 length: 17 amino acids. V was trimmed by 0 bases and J by 1 base, leaving 16 bases between them. The TCR sequence derives from a man between 35 and 55 years old in good health and CMV-seropositive. Sequencing was performed on PBMCs. The rearrangement uses TRBV5-5 and TRBJ2-5; D gene ambiguous. CDR3 nucleotide sequence: TGTGCCAGCAGCTTGGACGGTTTACAGACCTTCCAAGAGACCCAGTACTTC. Translation: CASSLDGLQTFQETQYF.